The rows below give T cell receptor beta chains drawn from one sample of a study of blood T cell repertoires in COVID-19. The method was immunoSEQ multiplex PCR; TCRdb's version includes in-frame clones alone and lacks a portion of them. Of approximately 300,000 clones listed, over 85% were seen once; the top ten hold around 2.6%. The sample consisted of PBMCs or T cells enriched from blood (not recorded which). The receptors stem from a man aged 55 to 70 who had recovered from COVID-19. The CDR3 runs from the conserved cysteine through the conserved F or W. A D gene is named only where the DNA matches it firmly. The size entry is marked missing in some rows and otherwise reads once, few, many or a size class.

j_gene: TRBJ2-1
abundance: NA
v_gene: TRBV7-8
d_gene: NA
CDR3nt: TGTGCCAGCAGCCCCCCGTTACGGGAGAGCTCCTACAATGAGCAGTTCTTC
CDR3aa: CASSPPLRESSYNEQFF

j_gene: TRBJ1-2
abundance: NA
v_gene: TRBV13
d_gene: TRBD1
CDR3nt: TGTGCCAGCAGGTCCGGGACAGGGGCCCTTTATGGCTACACCTTC
CDR3aa: CASRSGTGALYGYTF

j_gene: TRBJ2-3
abundance: NA
v_gene: TRBV19
d_gene: NA
CDR3nt: TGTGCCAGTAGTAACTTACAGACAGATACGCAGTATTTT
CDR3aa: CASSNLQTDTQYF

j_gene: TRBJ1-3
abundance: NA
v_gene: TRBV9
d_gene: TRBD1
CDR3nt: TGTGCCAGCAGCGTCGGACAGGGCTCTGGAAACACCATATATTTT
CDR3aa: CASSVGQGSGNTIYF

j_gene: TRBJ2-5
abundance: NA
v_gene: TRBV10-2
d_gene: TRBD2
CDR3nt: TGCGCCAGCAGTGAGTCAGCGGGAGGTGGGGAAGAGACCCAGTACTTC
CDR3aa: CASSESAGGGEETQYF

j_gene: TRBJ2-6
abundance: many
v_gene: TRBV10-3
d_gene: NA
CDR3nt: TGTGCCATCAAGGGAGCTGGGGCCAACGTCCTGACTTTC
CDR3aa: CAIKGAGANVLTF

j_gene: TRBJ2-5
abundance: once
v_gene: TRBV7-7
d_gene: NA
CDR3nt: TGTGCTAGCAGCCATCGGAGGACCAACCAAGAGACCCAGTACTTC
CDR3aa: CASSHRRTNQETQYF

j_gene: TRBJ2-1
abundance: NA
v_gene: TRBV7-9
d_gene: TRBD1
CDR3nt: TGTGCCAGCATCCGATACTGGGACAGGGGGCTTGACAATGAGCAGTTCTTC
CDR3aa: CASIRYWDRGLDNEQFF

j_gene: TRBJ1-1
abundance: NA
v_gene: TRBV2
d_gene: TRBD1
CDR3nt: TGTGCCAGCAGTCTACAGGGGATCACTGAAGCTTTCTTT
CDR3aa: CASSLQGITEAFF

j_gene: TRBJ2-5
abundance: NA
v_gene: TRBV5-1
d_gene: TRBD1
CDR3nt: TGCGCCAGCAGCTCAACTGCGACAGGGAAAGAGACCCAGTACTTC
CDR3aa: CASSSTATGKETQYF

j_gene: TRBJ2-4
abundance: NA
v_gene: TRBV4-1
d_gene: NA
CDR3nt: TGCGCCAGCAGCCAAGATGGGAGAAGAATTCAGTACTTC
CDR3aa: CASSQDGRRIQYF

j_gene: TRBJ2-1
abundance: NA
v_gene: TRBV3-1/TRBV3-2
d_gene: TRBD2
CDR3nt: TGTGCCAGCAGCCAAGATCATCGTAAAGCTAAGCGGGGGACCAAAAATGAGCAGTTCTTC
CDR3aa: CASSQDHRKAKRGTKNEQFF

j_gene: TRBJ2-4
abundance: NA
v_gene: TRBV19
d_gene: NA
CDR3nt: TGTGCCAGTAGTAACCAACAGACAGGTACAAACATTCAGTACTTC
CDR3aa: CASSNQQTGTNIQYF

j_gene: TRBJ2-1
abundance: once
v_gene: TRBV6-5
d_gene: NA
CDR3nt: TGTGCCAGCAGTTCGTCGTGGGGGGTGTCCTACAATGAGCAGTTCTTC
CDR3aa: CASSSSWGVSYNEQFF

j_gene: TRBJ2-7
abundance: NA
v_gene: TRBV12-5
d_gene: TRBD1
CDR3nt: TGTGCTAGCGCAGGGGGCACCTACGAGCAGTACTTC
CDR3aa: CASAGGTYEQYF

j_gene: TRBJ2-1
abundance: NA
v_gene: TRBV7-3
d_gene: TRBD1
CDR3nt: TGTGCCAGCAGCTCCGGGACAGGGGCCAATGAGCAGTTCTTC
CDR3aa: CASSSGTGANEQFF

j_gene: TRBJ1-6
abundance: NA
v_gene: TRBV10-3
d_gene: NA
CDR3nt: TGTGCCATCAGCCCAACTGGAGGCCCCAATTCACCCCTCCACTTT
CDR3aa: CAISPTGGPNSPLHF

j_gene: TRBJ1-1
abundance: NA
v_gene: TRBV24-1
d_gene: NA
CDR3nt: TGTGCCACCAGTGGATCGGAGGGGATGAACACTGAAGCTTTCTTT
CDR3aa: CATSGSEGMNTEAFF

j_gene: TRBJ1-1
abundance: NA
v_gene: TRBV12-3/TRBV12-4
d_gene: TRBD1
CDR3nt: TGTGCCAGCAGGAACAGGGGGCCCACTGAAGCTTTCTTT
CDR3aa: CASRNRGPTEAFF

j_gene: TRBJ1-1
abundance: NA
v_gene: TRBV28
d_gene: NA
CDR3nt: TGTGCCAGCAGTCCATCGGGGGTCGGCACTGAAGCTTTCTTT
CDR3aa: CASSPSGVGTEAFF

j_gene: TRBJ2-1
abundance: NA
v_gene: TRBV6-1
d_gene: TRBD2
CDR3nt: TGTGCCAGCAGTGATTTAGCGGGAGCGTACAATGAGCAGTTCTTC
CDR3aa: CASSDLAGAYNEQFF

j_gene: TRBJ2-1
abundance: NA
v_gene: TRBV25-1
d_gene: NA
CDR3nt: TGTGCCAGCAGTGAACTGGTTGGTAGTGGGGACTTCAACAATGAGCAGTTCTTC
CDR3aa: CASSELVGSGDFNNEQFF

j_gene: TRBJ2-7
abundance: NA
v_gene: TRBV4-3
d_gene: NA
CDR3nt: TGCGCCAGCAGCCAAGGGTCAGGGTACGAGCAGTACTTC
CDR3aa: CASSQGSGYEQYF

j_gene: TRBJ1-5
abundance: NA
v_gene: TRBV2
d_gene: TRBD1
CDR3nt: TGTGCCAGCAGTGCCGGGACAGCCCATGATCAGCCCCAGCATTTT
CDR3aa: CASSAGTAHDQPQHF

j_gene: TRBJ2-2
abundance: NA
v_gene: TRBV30
d_gene: TRBD2
CDR3nt: TGTGCCTGTAAAGGACTAGCGGGAGCGGGGGAGCTGTTTTTT
CDR3aa: CACKGLAGAGELFF

j_gene: TRBJ2-7
abundance: NA
v_gene: TRBV9
d_gene: NA
CDR3nt: TGTGCCAGCAGCGTAGTAGGGGGAGCCGACGAGCAGTACTTC
CDR3aa: CASSVVGGADEQYF

j_gene: TRBJ1-1
abundance: few
v_gene: TRBV6-2/TRBV6-3
d_gene: NA
CDR3nt: TGTGCCAGCAGTTACCCAAGCAGGGCAACTGAAGCTTTCTTT
CDR3aa: CASSYPSRATEAFF

j_gene: TRBJ2-6
abundance: NA
v_gene: TRBV4-3
d_gene: NA
CDR3nt: TGCGCCAGCAGCCAAGAAGGCAGGTTCGTCTCTGGGGCCAACGTCCTGACTTTC
CDR3aa: CASSQEGRFVSGANVLTF

j_gene: TRBJ2-5
abundance: NA
v_gene: TRBV30
d_gene: TRBD1
CDR3nt: TGTGCCTGGACGGGACAGGTACAAGAGACCCAGTACTTC
CDR3aa: CAWTGQVQETQYF

j_gene: TRBJ1-2
abundance: few
v_gene: TRBV5-1
d_gene: NA
CDR3nt: TGCGCCAGCAGCCGGCCCGGGAACCTAACTAACTATGGCTACACCTTC
CDR3aa: CASSRPGNLTNYGYTF

j_gene: TRBJ1-4
abundance: NA
v_gene: TRBV7-8
d_gene: TRBD1
CDR3nt: TGTGCCAGCAGCAAGGGACAGGGAAGTGAAAAACTGTTTTTT
CDR3aa: CASSKGQGSEKLFF